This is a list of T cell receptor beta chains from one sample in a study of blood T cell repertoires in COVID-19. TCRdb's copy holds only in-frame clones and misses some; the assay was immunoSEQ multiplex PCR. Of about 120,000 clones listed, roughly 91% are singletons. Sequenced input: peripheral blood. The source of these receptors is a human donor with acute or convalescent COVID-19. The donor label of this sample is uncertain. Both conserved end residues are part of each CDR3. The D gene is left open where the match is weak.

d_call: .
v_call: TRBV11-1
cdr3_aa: CASSLGRSNEKLFF

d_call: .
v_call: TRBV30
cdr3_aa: CAWSHGGSGNTIYF

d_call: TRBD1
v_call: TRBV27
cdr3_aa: CASSSQGRQPQHF

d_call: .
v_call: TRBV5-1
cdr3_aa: CASSLTYLHSPLHF

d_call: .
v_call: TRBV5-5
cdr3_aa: CASSPGTIGNQPQHF

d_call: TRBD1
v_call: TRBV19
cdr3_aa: CASNDRGGDQPQHF

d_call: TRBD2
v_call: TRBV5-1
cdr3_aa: CASSAGTSGLNTGELFF

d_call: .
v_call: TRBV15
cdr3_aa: CATSRKASGNTIYF

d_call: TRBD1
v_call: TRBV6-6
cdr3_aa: CASSPRGQGITEAFF

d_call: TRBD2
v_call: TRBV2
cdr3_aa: CASSRTSGTETQYF

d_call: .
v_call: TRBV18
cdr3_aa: CASSPSAGSYEQYF

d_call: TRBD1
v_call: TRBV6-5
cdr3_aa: CASRRTGSWEQPQHF

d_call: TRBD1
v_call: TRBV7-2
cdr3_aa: CASSLAQGANEKLFF

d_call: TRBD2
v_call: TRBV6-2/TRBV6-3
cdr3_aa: CASSLAGSSEQYF

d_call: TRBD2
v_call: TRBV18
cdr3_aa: CASSPALAGRETQYF

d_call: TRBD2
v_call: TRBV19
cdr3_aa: CASSRLAASRGDEQFF

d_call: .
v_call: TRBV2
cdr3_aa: CASRPESSYNSPLHF

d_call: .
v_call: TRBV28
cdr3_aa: CASTIGPYRMLPNIQYF